The TCR beta chain described here comes from a study of tumor and adjacent non-tumor tissue in lung cancer (dated by TCRdb to 2016 to 2019). With regard to the full study: By cancer type, the cohort comprised 12 adenocarcinoma patients, 2 squamous cell carcinoma patients and 1 small cell lung cancer patient. The study compared bulk TCRbeta repertoires from lung tumor tissue and matched distant non-tumor lung tissue of approximately 15 lung cancer patients. Sequencing generated a total of 120 million or so productive TCRbeta reads, averaging about 4.2 million reads per sample. The approximately 15 patients were aged roughly 30 to 80 years, included approximately ten men and 5 women, and had TNM stage I to III disease. More than 25 paired specimens, one tumor and one normal lung sample per patient, were profiled by TCRbeta CDR3 sequencing. Paper-wide results and their limitations: In normal lung, the top 100 clones accounted for a significantly larger cumulative share of the repertoire than in tumor tissue. Peripheral blood was not sequenced, so blood TCRbeta repertoires in these lung cancer patients were not examined. Significantly higher TCR diversity (inverse Simpson) was observed in tumor tissue than in normal lung tissue (roughly 390 vs 170, P = 0.0075, Mann-Whitney U test). The cohort had only 15 or so patients, and the authors noted that larger samples and more detailed clinical data are needed. Significantly higher TCR diversity was found in younger patients, and higher tumor TCR diversity was associated with shorter overall and disease-free survival. Neither the sequencing platform nor unique molecular identifiers are mentioned in the methods.

RNA was extracted from bulk unsorted tissue and checked for quality with a NanoDrop ND-1000 and an Agilent 2100. The donors were newly diagnosed lung cancer patients admitted for thoracic surgery in China from August to November 2014 who had not received prior chemotherapy. Patients with previous radiotherapy or chemotherapy, or with another concurrent cancer, were excluded from the study. Pieces of surgical tissue measuring roughly 1-2.1 cm3 were kept in RNAlater solution and held at -80 degrees C until needed. CDR1 is given as SGHAT and CDR2 as FQNNGV, both from the germline V gene. V was cut back by 5 bases and J by 3 bases, leaving a gap of 11 bases between them. From its first to its last residue, the CDR3 has 14 amino acids. The entry retains the CDR3 DNA only, 42 bases that are in frame from base 1. To note about this clonotype: The antigen it binds to is not known. No conserved phenylalanine or tryptophan ends this CDR3, so it is likely a read error.

Libraries were built with multiplex PCR. TCRdb names Illumina HiSeq 2500 as the instrument used. TCRbeta libraries were built by three rounds of nested PCR using primers (Table S4), following protocols modified from ARM-PCR. Before sequencing, PCR products of 200-500 bp were cut from the gel and purified using the QIAquick gel extraction kit. The authors' analysis ran thus. Trimmomatic was used to clean the reads, FLASH merged the cleaned reads into complete CDR3 sequences, and MiTCR assigned the sequences to V(D)J germline segments. Clonal diversity was computed as the inverse Simpson's index with VDJtools. In-frame sequences without a premature stop codon were defined as productive reads. TCRdb took the public reads, trimmed them with fastp at Q25, ran MiXCR for clone calling and kept in-frame beta chains. Rows matching on CDR3 protein sequence are summarized as one entry with the most common DNA and genes. The V and J calls, along with clone size, are taken from TCRdb and not from the paper's own processing. Here the sample has approximately 76,000 distinct CDR3 sequences; 55% to 70% occur a single time. The ten most abundant clones make up around 13% of the sample.

The rearranged chain carries TRBV11-2 and TRBJ1-5; no D segment can be confidently identified. The sample taken for sequencing was lung tumor tissue. The sequence came from a woman between 65 and 79 years old with non-small cell lung cancer. The DNA sequence follows: TGTGCCAGCAGCCCGTCGGGTCTCAATCAGCCCCAGCATTTA. Its translation is CASSPSGLNQPQHL.